These T cell receptor beta chains were read from a single sample in a study of technical replicates of blood from several donors. Sequencing used immunoSEQ multiplex PCR; TCRdb keeps in-frame clones, though not all of them. The data show about 83,000 clones, around nine tenths seen once. Sequences were obtained from T cells isolated from PBMCs. Source of these receptors: a human donor in good health. Each CDR3 is given with its conserved first and last residue. Each record gives: CDR3 protein, J gene, V gene.

CDR3 protein: CASSSSLAGGGNEQFF
J gene: TRBJ2-1
V gene: TRBV5-1

CDR3 protein: CASSIGGGFSYEQYF
J gene: TRBJ2-7
V gene: TRBV19

CDR3 protein: CAWSVLSPSRGSSYNSPLHF
J gene: TRBJ1-6
V gene: TRBV30

CDR3 protein: CASSLGEQNYGYTF
J gene: TRBJ1-2
V gene: TRBV11-2

CDR3 protein: CASSPEGEGLDNEQFF
J gene: TRBJ2-1
V gene: TRBV18

CDR3 protein: CASGLAIPRDRGKVEQFF
J gene: TRBJ2-1
V gene: TRBV12-5

CDR3 protein: CSVDREEETQYF
J gene: TRBJ2-5
V gene: TRBV29-1

CDR3 protein: CASSRPGTENIQYF
J gene: TRBJ2-4
V gene: TRBV28

CDR3 protein: CASSRQGQGDEKLFF
J gene: TRBJ1-4
V gene: TRBV13

CDR3 protein: CASSYSRDREVETQYF
J gene: TRBJ2-5
V gene: TRBV13

CDR3 protein: CASSLGRQTGSTQYF
J gene: TRBJ2-3
V gene: TRBV7-6

CDR3 protein: CASSGGTGVGTGELFF
J gene: TRBJ2-2
V gene: TRBV2

CDR3 protein: CASREGLAATGTQYF
J gene: TRBJ2-5
V gene: TRBV6-6

CDR3 protein: CASSSTAYYGYTF
J gene: TRBJ1-2
V gene: TRBV11-3

CDR3 protein: CTSSPEGVGAYEQYF
J gene: TRBJ2-7
V gene: TRBV7-6

CDR3 protein: CASSLARVGEKLFF
J gene: TRBJ1-4
V gene: TRBV5-1

CDR3 protein: CAWRFSGEQYF
J gene: TRBJ2-7
V gene: TRBV30

CDR3 protein: CASSDPAGGRSGELFF
J gene: TRBJ2-2
V gene: TRBV25-1

CDR3 protein: CSVDPQGTPIYGYTF
J gene: TRBJ1-2
V gene: TRBV29-1

CDR3 protein: CASSPGQGHNSPLHF
J gene: TRBJ1-6
V gene: TRBV5-1

CDR3 protein: CASSQVLQGSANTGELFF
J gene: TRBJ2-2
V gene: TRBV4-2

CDR3 protein: CASSHPQRMNTEAFF
J gene: TRBJ1-1
V gene: TRBV2

CDR3 protein: CASSIGQSPYQETQYF
J gene: TRBJ2-5
V gene: TRBV19

CDR3 protein: CASRGGVNQPQHF
J gene: TRBJ1-5
V gene: TRBV6-5

CDR3 protein: CATTGLYEQYF
J gene: TRBJ2-7
V gene: TRBV6-5

CDR3 protein: CASSRGWVEQYF
J gene: TRBJ2-7
V gene: TRBV6-5

CDR3 protein: CASSPDSRGPYNEQFF
J gene: TRBJ2-1
V gene: TRBV9

CDR3 protein: CASSPYTGSVTEAFF
J gene: TRBJ1-1
V gene: TRBV14

CDR3 protein: CASSILGGETQYF
J gene: TRBJ2-5
V gene: TRBV19

CDR3 protein: CASSVEVGGPFNEQFF
J gene: TRBJ2-1
V gene: TRBV9

CDR3 protein: CASSESRAANIQYF
J gene: TRBJ2-4
V gene: TRBV10-1

CDR3 protein: CASSLAGEQFF
J gene: TRBJ2-1
V gene: TRBV11-2

CDR3 protein: CATQALTSGAYEQYF
J gene: TRBJ2-7
V gene: TRBV11-2

CDR3 protein: CSVGRGRGETQYF
J gene: TRBJ2-5
V gene: TRBV29-1

CDR3 protein: CASSLAGLLQPSYNEQFF
J gene: TRBJ2-1
V gene: TRBV11-3

CDR3 protein: CASLGTARTEAFF
J gene: TRBJ1-1
V gene: TRBV7-9

CDR3 protein: CASSPRQLYEQYF
J gene: TRBJ2-7
V gene: TRBV11-2

CDR3 protein: CASSSAPVITDTQYF
J gene: TRBJ2-3
V gene: TRBV13

CDR3 protein: CATRLAGSYNEQFF
J gene: TRBJ2-1
V gene: TRBV10-3

CDR3 protein: CASSPGTFSNQPQHF
J gene: TRBJ1-5
V gene: TRBV5-1

CDR3 protein: CASSIDMRQGSMSDTQYF
J gene: TRBJ2-3
V gene: TRBV19

CDR3 protein: CASSPLGTEQFF
J gene: TRBJ2-1
V gene: TRBV16

CDR3 protein: CASSLLTGGLQETQYF
J gene: TRBJ2-5
V gene: TRBV5-1

CDR3 protein: CASSHHRDRLNEKLFF
J gene: TRBJ1-4
V gene: TRBV27

CDR3 protein: CAIEQAGEQYF
J gene: TRBJ2-7
V gene: TRBV10-3